The clone carrying this T cell receptor (beta chain) has only a few counts. No antigen is known for it. Method: immunoSEQ multiplex PCR; TCRdb's copy keeps in-frame clones and lacks some. The repertoire holds roughly 40,000 clones, 90% seen once, with about a third in the top ten. The data were obtained in a study of T cell responses to AZD1222 COVID-19 vaccine. Germline CDR1 reads GTSNPN; CDR2 reads SVGIG (reference sequence). With 2 bases clipped from V and 6 bases from J, the junction kept 6 bases outside the gene matches. This CDR3 is built from 13 residues. Study-wide findings and caveats: Mapped onto spike, vaccine-associated CD4 TCRs spanned it and were dominant at 160-218 and 743-854. Just a handful of AZD1222 recipients were seropositive at baseline.

This receptor was taken from an adult who received the AZD1222 COVID-19 vaccine. The input for sequencing was peripheral blood, taken 28 days after the second AZD1222 dose. This sequence joins TRBV30 and TRBJ1-2, with 7 bases fitting TRBD1. CDR3 residues: CAWSPQGVNGYTF. As DNA, the CDR3 is TGTGCCTGGAGTCCTCAGGGGGTGAATGGCTACACCTTC.